This T cell receptor (beta chain) was profiled in a study of T cell clones after liver transplantation. Profiled with immunoSEQ multiplex PCR; TCRdb holds only in-frame clones, not every one. The sample records tens of thousands of clones, over 55% being singletons. CDR1 is MDHEN, CDR2 SYDVKM, per germline. The germline V and J ends were trimmed by 3 bases and 3 bases, with 18 bases remaining between them. This CDR3 comprises 17 residues. This material consisted of CD4+ T cells from blood, taken before liver transplant. The chain links TRBV28 to TRBJ1-5; a possible D gene is TRBD1 (5 bases). The sequence came from a human donor who received a liver transplant. Written as DNA, the CDR3 is TGTGCCAGCAGTTTTTTCCCGACAGTAACGCTCAATCAGCCCCAGCATTTT. Encoded protein: CASSFFPTVTLNQPQHF. The whole variable domain, filled in from reference TRBV28 and TRBJ1-5, reads DVKVTQSSRYLVKRTGEKVFLECVQDMDHENMFWYRQDPGLGLRLIYFSYDVKMKEKGDIPEGYSVSREKKERFSLILESASTNQTSMYLCASSFFPTVTLNQPQHFGDGTRLSIL.